Presented here are 23 T cell receptor beta chains from one specimen sequenced in a study of blood T cell repertoires in COVID-19. The assay was immunoSEQ multiplex PCR, and TCRdb's table has in-frame clones only and misses some. This repertoire shows fewer than 100,000 clones, more than 75% found once; its top ten account for around a tenth. Sequenced: peripheral blood. The receptors stem from a man between 45 and 60 years old with acute or convalescent COVID-19.

This clone was counted a single time. The CDR3 DNA follows: TGTGCCAGCGATGGACAGACCGGCTACACCTTC. Its protein product is CASDGQTGYTF. The gene calls are TRBV25-1 and TRBJ1-2; D might be TRBD1 (6 bases). Deletions cut 8 bases from V and 8 bases from J, with 12 bases between. The CDR3 totals 11 residues. Germline CDR1 MGHDK, CDR2 SYGVNS.

This sequence joins TRBV10-1 and TRBJ2-2, with TRBD1 as a possible D gene (7 bases). CDR3 size: 14 residues. Trimming pared 6 bases from V and 5 bases from J, leaving 13 bases between. Germline CDR1 is WNHNN and CDR2 is SYGVQD (reference sequence). The CDR3 DNA reads TGCGCCAGCAGGGGCAGGGGGGAAACCGGGGAGCTGTTTTTT. This sequence encodes CASRGRGETGELFF.

The chain employs TRBV6-6 and TRBJ1-2; 7 bases map to TRBD1. CDR1 and CDR2 from the germline V gene are MNHNY and SVGAGI (reference sequence). With 10 bases clipped from V and 0 bases from J, the junction kept 8 bases outside the gene matches. CDR3 length: 14 residues. CDR3 sequence reads: CATRQGLTNYGYTF. The DNA for the CDR3 is TGTGCCACTAGACAGGGCCTTACTAACTATGGCTACACCTTC.

The chain uses TRBV4-2 and TRBJ2-7, with 7 positions matching TRBD1. The CDR3 consists of 12 residues. V lost 9 bases to trimming and J lost 0 bases; unmatched junction nucleotides: 2. Per the germline V gene, CDR1 is LGHNA and CDR2 is YNFKEQ. This CDR3 reads CASRDSSYEQYF. Written as DNA, the CDR3 is TGTGCCAGTCGGGACAGCTCCTACGAGCAGTACTTC.

The V and J genes are TRBV24-1 and TRBJ1-4; tentatively, D is TRBD1 (5 bases). CDR3 length equals 14 residues. Per the germline V gene, CDR1 is KGHDR and CDR2 is SFDVKD. The ends were cut back, 4 bases at V and 10 bases at J, with 15 bases in the middle. CDR3 region: CATSDSQGLVKLFF. The DNA of the CDR3 is TGTGCCACCAGTGACTCCCAGGGTTTGGTAAAACTGTTTTTT.

On this clone itself: Other DNA sequences in this sample translate to the same CDR3. The CDR3 loop is CASSLAGGETQYF. The CDR3, as DNA: TGCGCCAGCAGTCTAGCGGGAGGAGAGACCCAGTACTTC. V and J are TRBV5-1 and TRBJ2-5; 11 positions agree with TRBD2. The ends lost 5 bases at V and 4 bases at J; junction bases unmatched: 1. The CDR3 loop spans 13 amino acids. Per the germline V gene, CDR1 is SGHRS and CDR2 is YFSETQ.

The chain carries TRBV6-1 and TRBJ1-2; D is undetermined. This CDR3 spans 13 amino acids. CDR1 is MNHNS and CDR2 is SASEGT in the germline V gene. V lost 0 bases, J lost 4 bases, and 6 bases lay in between. The DNA for the CDR3 is TGTGCCAGCAGTGAAGCGGTTAGCTATGGCTACACCTTC. Translated, it gives CASSEAVSYGYTF.

A single count supports this clone. The V gene is TRBV24-1, the J gene TRBJ2-4; D might be TRBD2 (5 bases). The CDR3 length is 13 residues. The ends were cut back, 5 bases at V and 9 bases at J, with 13 bases in the middle. Germline CDR1 is KGHDR and CDR2 is SFDVKD. CDR3 sequence (DNA): TGTGCCACCAGTGCGGGATCGTCTATCATTCAGTACTTC. Translating it yields CATSAGSSIIQYF.

This chain links TRBV29-1 with TRBJ1-1; the D is unclear. CDR3 length equals 16 residues. Germline V gene data show CDR1 as SQVTM and CDR2 as ANQGSEA. The V gene lost 1 base and the J gene lost 4 bases, with 19 bases spanning the gap. The CDR3 coding sequence is TGCAGCGTTGAAGTGGGCCAGTCGGTATTGGGCACTGAAGCTTTCTTT. Translating it yields CSVEVGQSVLGTEAFF.

This clone has a single count. The J gene is TRBJ1-5, the V gene TRBV2; possible D gene TRBD1, 5 bases. Trimming took 5 bases from V and 1 from J, leaving 9 bases between them. The CDR3 loop spans 14 amino acids. Germline V gene lookup returns CDR1 SNHLY and CDR2 FYNNEI. CDR3 region: CASSSQGSNQPQHF. In DNA form, the CDR3 reads TGTGCCAGCAGTTCTCAGGGAAGCAATCAGCCCCAGCATTTT.

The V call is TRBV29-1, the J call TRBJ2-7; TRBD1 aligns across 7 bases. There are 12 residues in the CDR3. Germline-derived CDR1 and CDR2 are SQVTM and ANQGSEA. Trimming removed 6 bases from V and 1 base from J; junction bases left unmatched: 3. CDR3 loop: CSVSDRSYEQYF. CDR3 in DNA: TGCAGCGTCTCGGACAGGTCCTACGAGCAGTACTTC.

The chain recombines TRBV5-4 with TRBJ2-1, with TRBD2 matching 10 bases. This CDR3 is built from 16 residues. CDR1 and CDR2 from the germline V gene are SGHNT and YYREEE (reference sequence). Germline trimming cut 0 bases from V and 5 bases from J; bases unmatched to any gene: 5. CDR3 in DNA: TGTGCCAGCAGCTTGGGAGCGGGAGGGCCCAACAATGAGCAGTTCTTC. This codes for CASSLGAGGPNNEQFF.

The chain is built from TRBV6-6 and TRBJ1-2; D might be TRBD1 (6 bases). Germline loops: CDR1 MNHNY, CDR2 SVGAGI (reference sequence). V dropped 7 bases and J dropped 6 bases, with 18 bases sitting between them. This CDR3 has 14 amino acids. CDR3 bases: TGTGCCAGCAACATAATGGGGGCGGGAGATGGCTACACCTTC. Translation gives CASNIMGAGDGYTF.

This chain uses TRBV11-2 with TRBJ2-2; D is ambiguous. Germline CDR1 is SGHAT and CDR2 is FQNNGV. The ends were cut back, 0 bases at V and 7 bases at J, with 9 bases in the middle. This CDR3 spans 14 amino acids. The CDR3 reads CASSLEAFFGELFF. CDR3 bases: TGTGCCAGCAGCTTAGAGGCCTTCTTCGGGGAGCTGTTTTTT.

This chain connects TRBV29-1 to TRBJ2-7, with 12 bases identical to TRBD2. CDR3 size: 17 residues. V lost 5 bases and J lost 3; bases outside the gene matches: 14. Germline values: CDR1 SQVTM, CDR2 ANQGSEA. The CDR3 region is CSVTQSGTSGPFYEQYF. CDR3 coding DNA: TGCAGCGTTACCCAGTCCGGGACTAGCGGGCCCTTCTACGAGCAGTACTTC.

This clone showed up just once. V and J are TRBV27 and TRBJ1-4; D is unresolved. Trimming left V 3 bases short and J 4 bases short, with 12 bases between. CDR1 and CDR2 from the germline V gene are MNHEY and SMNVEV (reference sequence). This CDR3 is built from 15 residues. The CDR3 loop reads CASSFRGLRNEKLFF. The DNA for the CDR3 is TGTGCCAGCAGTTTCCGGGGTCTCCGTAATGAAAAACTGTTTTTT.

The genes are TRBV15 and TRBJ1-3; D might be TRBD1 (6 bases). The germline CDR1 and CDR2 sequences are LNHNV and YYDKDF (reference sequence). This CDR3 spans 15 amino acids. V lost 3 bases and J lost 0, with 9 bases in between. The chain's CDR3 is CATSRGDNSGNTIYF. CDR3 DNA sequence: TGTGCCACCAGCAGGGGGGACAACTCTGGAAACACCATATATTTT.

The V and J genes are TRBV13 and TRBJ2-3; 9 bases line up with TRBD1. The CDR3 consists of 15 residues. CDR1 and CDR2 from the germline V gene are PRHDT and FYEKMQ (reference sequence). V lost 5 bases to trimming and J lost 1 base; unmatched junction nucleotides: 4. The CDR3 sequence is CASSQQGAGTDTQYF. CDR3 nucleotide sequence: TGTGCCAGCAGCCAACAGGGGGCCGGCACAGATACGCAGTATTTT.

V usage is TRBV10-2 and J usage is TRBJ1-2, with D maybe TRBD1 (6 bases). V lost 10 bases, J lost 4 bases, and 22 bases lay in between. This CDR3 is built from 15 residues. The germline gives CDR1 WSHSY, CDR2 SAAADI. The CDR3 reads CATAQGRAQIYGYTF. CDR3 nucleotide sequence: TGCGCCACCGCCCAGGGGCGCGCCCAAATCTATGGCTACACCTTC.

V usage is TRBV27 and J usage is TRBJ2-7; TRBD2 aligns across 11 bases. After removal of 8 bases from V and 3 bases from J, the junction contained 9 bases not matched to a gene. The CDR3 spans 15 residues. Germline V gene lookup returns CDR1 MNHEY and CDR2 SMNVEV (reference sequence). The chain's CDR3 is CASAPLTSGSYEQYF. The CDR3 DNA reads as TGTGCCAGCGCCCCTTTAACTAGCGGGAGCTACGAGCAGTACTTC.

This chain joins TRBV6-5 and TRBJ2-3; no reliable D call. In germline, CDR1 is MNHEY, CDR2 SVGAGI. V gave up 6 bases and J gave up 1 base, with 8 bases separating them. CDR3 length: 13 residues. The CDR3 sequence is CASRAPGTDTQYF. CDR3 bases: TGTGCCAGCAGGGCCCCCGGCACAGATACGCAGTATTTT.

CDR3 in amino acids: CASSFWAGASYEQYF. CDR3 bases: TGCGCCAGCAGCTTTTGGGCGGGAGCCTCCTACGAGCAGTACTTC. V and J are TRBV5-1 and TRBJ2-7, with TRBD2 matching over 7 bases. The CDR3 totals 15 residues. V trimming: 2 bases; J trimming: 0 bases; junction bases outside the gene matches: 5. Germline V CDR1 and CDR2: SGHRS, YFSETQ.

The chain has TRBV7-2 and TRBJ2-5; 13 bases align to TRBD2. This CDR3 contains 16 residues. Germline V gene sequence: CDR1 SGHTA, CDR2 FQGNSA. Trimming cost V 7 bases and J 5 bases; bases outside gene matches: 10. As DNA, the CDR3 is TGTGCCAGCAAAGAGTGGACTAGCGGGAGTACGGAGACCCAGTACTTC. Translated, it gives CASKEWTSGSTETQYF. The variable domain in full, completed from reference TRBV7-2 and TRBJ2-5, reads GAGVSQSPSNKVTEKGKDVELRCDPISGHTALYWYRQSLGQGLEFLIYFQGNSAPDKSGLPSDRFSAERTGGSVSTLTIQRTQQEDSAVYLCASKEWTSGSTETQYFGPGTRLLVL.